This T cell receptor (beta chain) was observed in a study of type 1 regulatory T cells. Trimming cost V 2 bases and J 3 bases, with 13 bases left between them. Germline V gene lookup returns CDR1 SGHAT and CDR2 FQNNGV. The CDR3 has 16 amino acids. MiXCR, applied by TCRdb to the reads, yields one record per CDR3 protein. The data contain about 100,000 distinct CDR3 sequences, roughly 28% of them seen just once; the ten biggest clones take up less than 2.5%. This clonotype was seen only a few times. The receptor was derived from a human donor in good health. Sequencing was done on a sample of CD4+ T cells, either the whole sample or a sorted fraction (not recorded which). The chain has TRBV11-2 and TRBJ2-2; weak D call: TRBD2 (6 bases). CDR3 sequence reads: CASSLNAGQDTGELFF. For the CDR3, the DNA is TGTGCCAGCAGCTTAAACGCGGGGCAGGACACCGGGGAGCTGTTTTTT.